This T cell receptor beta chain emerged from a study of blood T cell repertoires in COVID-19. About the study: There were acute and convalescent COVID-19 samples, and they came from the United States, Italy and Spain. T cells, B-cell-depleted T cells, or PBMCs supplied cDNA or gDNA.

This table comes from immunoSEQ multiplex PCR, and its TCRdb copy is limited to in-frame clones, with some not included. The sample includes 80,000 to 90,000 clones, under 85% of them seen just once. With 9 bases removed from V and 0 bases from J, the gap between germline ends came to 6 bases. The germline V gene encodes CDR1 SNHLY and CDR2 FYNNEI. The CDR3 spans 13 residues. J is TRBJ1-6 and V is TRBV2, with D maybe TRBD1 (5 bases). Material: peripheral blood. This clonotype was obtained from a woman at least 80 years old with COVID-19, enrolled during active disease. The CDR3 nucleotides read TGTGCCAGTGACAGCTCCTATAATTCACCCCTCCACTTT. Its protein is CASDSSYNSPLHF. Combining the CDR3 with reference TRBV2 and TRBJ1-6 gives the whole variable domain EPEVTQTPSHQVTQMGQEVILRCVPISNHLYFYWYRQILGQKVEFLVSFYNNEISEKSEIFDDQFSVERPDGSNFTLKIRSTKLEDSAMYFCASDSSYNSPLHFGNGTRLTVT.